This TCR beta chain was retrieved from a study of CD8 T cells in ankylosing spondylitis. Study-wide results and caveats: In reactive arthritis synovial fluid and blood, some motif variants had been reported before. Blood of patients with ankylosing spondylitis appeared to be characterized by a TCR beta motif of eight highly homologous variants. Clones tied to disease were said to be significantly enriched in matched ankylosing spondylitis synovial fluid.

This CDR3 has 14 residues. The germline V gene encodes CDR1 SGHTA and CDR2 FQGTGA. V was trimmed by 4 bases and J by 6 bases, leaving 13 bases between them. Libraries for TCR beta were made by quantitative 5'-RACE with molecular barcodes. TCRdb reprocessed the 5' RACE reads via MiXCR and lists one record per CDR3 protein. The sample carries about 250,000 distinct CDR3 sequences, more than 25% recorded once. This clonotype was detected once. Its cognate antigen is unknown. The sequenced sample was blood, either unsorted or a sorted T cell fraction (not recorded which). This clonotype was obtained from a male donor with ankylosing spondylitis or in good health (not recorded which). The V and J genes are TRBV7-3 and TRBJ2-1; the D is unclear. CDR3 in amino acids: CASSYLSTANEQFF. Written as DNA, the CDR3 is TGTGCCAGCAGCTACCTCAGCACCGCCAATGAGCAGTTCTTC.